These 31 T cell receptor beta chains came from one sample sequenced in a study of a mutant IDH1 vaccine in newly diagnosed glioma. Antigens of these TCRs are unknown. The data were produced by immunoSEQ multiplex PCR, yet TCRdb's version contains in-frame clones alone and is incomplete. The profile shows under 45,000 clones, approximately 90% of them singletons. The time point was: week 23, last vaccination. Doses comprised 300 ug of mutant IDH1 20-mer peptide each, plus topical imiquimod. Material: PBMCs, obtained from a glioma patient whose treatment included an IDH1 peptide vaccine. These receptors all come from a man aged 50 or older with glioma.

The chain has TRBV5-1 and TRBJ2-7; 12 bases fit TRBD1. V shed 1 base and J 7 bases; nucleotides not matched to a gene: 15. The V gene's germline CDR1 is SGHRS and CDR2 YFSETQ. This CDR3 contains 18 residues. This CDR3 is CASSLMGSGTGGREEQYF. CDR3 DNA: TGCGCCAGCAGCTTGATGGGGTCCGGGACAGGGGGCCGAGAAGAGCAGTACTTC.

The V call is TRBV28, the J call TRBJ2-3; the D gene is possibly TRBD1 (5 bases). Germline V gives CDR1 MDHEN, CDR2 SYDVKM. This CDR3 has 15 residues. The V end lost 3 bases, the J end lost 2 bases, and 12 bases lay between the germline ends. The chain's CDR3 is CASSLGTGHTDTQYF. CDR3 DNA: TGTGCCAGCAGTTTGGGTACAGGTCACACAGATACGCAGTATTTT.

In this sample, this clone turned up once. The DNA for the CDR3 is TGCAGCGCGGCGCGCGGGGGCAGTACCGGGGAGCTGTTTTTT. Residues: CSAARGGSTGELFF. The rearrangement joins TRBV29-1 to TRBJ2-2; TRBD2 is a possible D gene (7 bases). Germline assignment: CDR1 SQVTM and CDR2 ANQGSEA. CDR3 length: 14 residues. V lost 7 bases and J 5 bases, leaving 17 bases between the germline ends.

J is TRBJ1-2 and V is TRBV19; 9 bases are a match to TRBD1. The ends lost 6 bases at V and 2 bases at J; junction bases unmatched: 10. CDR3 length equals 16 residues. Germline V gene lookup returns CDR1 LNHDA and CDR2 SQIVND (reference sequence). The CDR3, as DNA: TGTGCCAGTAGCCCAGACGGGACAGGGTGGAACTATGGCTACACCTTC. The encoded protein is CASSPDGTGWNYGYTF.

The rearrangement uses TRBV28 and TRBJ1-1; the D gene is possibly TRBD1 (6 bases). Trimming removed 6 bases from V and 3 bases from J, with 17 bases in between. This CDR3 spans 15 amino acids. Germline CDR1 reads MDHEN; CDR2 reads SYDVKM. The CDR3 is CASRTPGAPYTEAFF. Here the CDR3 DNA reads TGTGCCAGCAGGACCCCGGGGGCGCCGTACACTGAAGCTTTCTTT.

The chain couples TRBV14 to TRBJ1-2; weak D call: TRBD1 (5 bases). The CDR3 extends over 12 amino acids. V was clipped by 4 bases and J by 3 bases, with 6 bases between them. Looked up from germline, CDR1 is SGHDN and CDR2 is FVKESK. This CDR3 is CASSPGYYGYTF. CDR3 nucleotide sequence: TGTGCCAGCAGCCCAGGGTACTATGGCTACACCTTC.

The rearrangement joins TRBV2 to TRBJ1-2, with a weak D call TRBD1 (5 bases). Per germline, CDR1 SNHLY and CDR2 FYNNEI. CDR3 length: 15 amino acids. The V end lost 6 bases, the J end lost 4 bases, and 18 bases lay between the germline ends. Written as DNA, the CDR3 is TGTGCCAGCAGGTCCGGGAGGGGTTTTGGCTATGGCTACACCTTC. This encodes CASRSGRGFGYGYTF.

The CDR3 sequence: CASSWGRGLEQYF. CDR3 DNA sequence: TGTGCCAGCAGCTGGGGCCGAGGCTTGGAGCAGTACTTC. The rearrangement joins TRBV6-1 to TRBJ2-7, with D tentatively TRBD1 (5 bases). The CDR3 extends over 13 amino acids. Between the trimmed V and J ends, which lost 6 bases and 7 bases, there was a span of 16 bases. Germline V gene lookup returns CDR1 MNHNS and CDR2 SASEGT.

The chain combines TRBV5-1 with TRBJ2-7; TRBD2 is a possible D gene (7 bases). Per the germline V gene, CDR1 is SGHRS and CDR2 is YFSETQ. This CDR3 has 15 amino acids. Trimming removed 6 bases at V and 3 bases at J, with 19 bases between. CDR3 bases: TGCGCCAGCACATCTGGGGGGGCGTCTTTCTACGAGCAGTACTTC. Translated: CASTSGGASFYEQYF.

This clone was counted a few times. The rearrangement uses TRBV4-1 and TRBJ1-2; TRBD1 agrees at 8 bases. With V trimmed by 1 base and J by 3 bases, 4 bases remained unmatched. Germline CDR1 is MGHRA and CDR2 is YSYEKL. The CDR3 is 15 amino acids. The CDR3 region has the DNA TGCGCCAGCAGCCAAGGCAGGGGGCCCCACTATGGCTACACCTTC. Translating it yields CASSQGRGPHYGYTF.

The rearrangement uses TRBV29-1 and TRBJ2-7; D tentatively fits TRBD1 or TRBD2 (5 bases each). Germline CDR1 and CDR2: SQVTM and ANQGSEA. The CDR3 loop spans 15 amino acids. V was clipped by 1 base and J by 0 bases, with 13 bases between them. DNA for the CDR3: TGCAGCGTTGAAGGGGGCAGGGAGAGCTCCTACGAGCAGTACTTC. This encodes CSVEGGRESSYEQYF.

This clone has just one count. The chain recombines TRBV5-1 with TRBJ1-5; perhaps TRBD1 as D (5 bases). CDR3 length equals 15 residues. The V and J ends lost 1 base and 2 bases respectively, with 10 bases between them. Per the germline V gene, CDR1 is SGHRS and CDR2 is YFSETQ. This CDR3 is CASSLSGMGNQPQHF. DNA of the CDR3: TGCGCCAGCAGCTTGTCAGGGATGGGCAATCAGCCCCAGCATTTT.

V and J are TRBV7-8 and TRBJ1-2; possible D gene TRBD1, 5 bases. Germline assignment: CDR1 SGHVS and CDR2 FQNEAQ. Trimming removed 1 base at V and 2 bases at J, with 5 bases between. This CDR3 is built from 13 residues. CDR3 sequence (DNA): TGTGCCAGCAGCTTAGGGGGGAACTATGGCTACACCTTC. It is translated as CASSLGGNYGYTF. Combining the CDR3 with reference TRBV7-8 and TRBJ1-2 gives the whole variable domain GAGVSQSPRYKVAKRGQDVALRCDPISGHVSLFWYQQALGQGPEFLTYFQNEAQLDKSGLPSDRFFAERPEGSVSTLKIQRTQQEDSAVYLCASSLGGNYGYTFGSGTRLTVV.

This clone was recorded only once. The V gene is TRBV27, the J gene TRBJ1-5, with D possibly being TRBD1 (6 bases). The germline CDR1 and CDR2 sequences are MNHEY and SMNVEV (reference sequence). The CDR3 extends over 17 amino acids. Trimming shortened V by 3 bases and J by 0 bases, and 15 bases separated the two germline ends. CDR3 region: CASSFEGGPYSNQPQHF. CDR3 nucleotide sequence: TGTGCCAGCAGTTTTGAGGGGGGCCCTTATAGCAATCAGCCCCAGCATTTT.

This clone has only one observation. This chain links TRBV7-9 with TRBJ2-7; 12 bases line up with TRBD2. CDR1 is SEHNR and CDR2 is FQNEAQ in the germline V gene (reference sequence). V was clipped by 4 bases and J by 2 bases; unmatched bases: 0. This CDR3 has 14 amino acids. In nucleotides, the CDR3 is TGTGCCAGCAGCTGGACTAGCGGGGCCTACGAGCAGTACTTC. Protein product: CASSWTSGAYEQYF.

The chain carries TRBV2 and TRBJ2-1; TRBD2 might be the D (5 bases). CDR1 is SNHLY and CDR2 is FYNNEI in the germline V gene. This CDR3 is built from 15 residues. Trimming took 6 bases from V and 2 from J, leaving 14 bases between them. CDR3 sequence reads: CASRWTLLTYNEQFF. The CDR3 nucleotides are TGTGCCAGCAGGTGGACTCTCCTAACCTACAATGAGCAGTTCTTC.

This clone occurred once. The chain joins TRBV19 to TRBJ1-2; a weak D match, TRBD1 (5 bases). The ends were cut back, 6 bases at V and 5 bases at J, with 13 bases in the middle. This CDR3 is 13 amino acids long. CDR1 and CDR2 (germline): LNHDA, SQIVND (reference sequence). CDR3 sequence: CASRRGERYGYTF. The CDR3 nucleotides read TGTGCCAGTAGACGGGGCGAGAGATATGGCTACACCTTC.

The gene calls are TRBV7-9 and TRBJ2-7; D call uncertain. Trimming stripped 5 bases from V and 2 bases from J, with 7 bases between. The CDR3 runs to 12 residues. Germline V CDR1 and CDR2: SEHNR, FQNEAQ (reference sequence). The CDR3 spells CASSTTTYEQYF. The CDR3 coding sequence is TGTGCCAGCAGCACCACCACCTACGAGCAGTACTTC.

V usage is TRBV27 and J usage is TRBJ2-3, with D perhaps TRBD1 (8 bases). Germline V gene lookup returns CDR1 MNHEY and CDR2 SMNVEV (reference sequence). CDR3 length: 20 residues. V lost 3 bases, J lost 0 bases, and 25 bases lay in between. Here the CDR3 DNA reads TGTGCCAGCAGTTTCCACGGACAGGGAGGGTACGGGAGAAGCACAGATACGCAGTATTTT. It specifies CASSFHGQGGYGRSTDTQYF.

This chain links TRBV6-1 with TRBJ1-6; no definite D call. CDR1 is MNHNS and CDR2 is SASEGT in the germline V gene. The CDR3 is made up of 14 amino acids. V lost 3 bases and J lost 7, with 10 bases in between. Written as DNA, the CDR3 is TGTGCCAGCAGTGACTACAGATCCAATTCACCCCTCCACTTT. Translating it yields CASSDYRSNSPLHF.

Here the CDR3 DNA reads TGTGCCAGCAGCGTTTGGGCTAGCGGGAGCGACGAGCAGTACTTC. This sequence encodes CASSVWASGSDEQYF. The gene calls are TRBV9 and TRBJ2-7; 10 bases match TRBD2. Unmatched junction bases numbered 7, after V lost 2 bases and J lost 5 bases. Looked up from germline, CDR1 is SGDLS and CDR2 is YYNGEE. This CDR3 is 15 amino acids long.

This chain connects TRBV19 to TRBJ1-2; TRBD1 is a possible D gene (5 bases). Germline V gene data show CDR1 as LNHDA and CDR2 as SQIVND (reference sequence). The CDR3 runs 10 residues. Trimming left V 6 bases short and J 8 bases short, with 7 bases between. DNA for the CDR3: TGTGCCAGTAGCCGGGGGGGCTACACCTTC. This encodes CASSRGGYTF.

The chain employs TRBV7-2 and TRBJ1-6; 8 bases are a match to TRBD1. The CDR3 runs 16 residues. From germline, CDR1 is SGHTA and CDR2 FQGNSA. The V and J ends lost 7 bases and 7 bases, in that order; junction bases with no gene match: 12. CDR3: CASTGGGTGSNSPLHF. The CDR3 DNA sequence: TGTGCCAGCACAGGGGGAGGGACAGGCTCGAATTCACCCCTCCACTTT.

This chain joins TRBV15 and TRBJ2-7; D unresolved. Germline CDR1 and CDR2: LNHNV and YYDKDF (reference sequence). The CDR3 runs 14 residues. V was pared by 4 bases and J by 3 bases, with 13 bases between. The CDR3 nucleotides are TGTGCCACCAGCAACCGACAAATGGACTACGAGCAGTACTTC. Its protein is CATSNRQMDYEQYF.

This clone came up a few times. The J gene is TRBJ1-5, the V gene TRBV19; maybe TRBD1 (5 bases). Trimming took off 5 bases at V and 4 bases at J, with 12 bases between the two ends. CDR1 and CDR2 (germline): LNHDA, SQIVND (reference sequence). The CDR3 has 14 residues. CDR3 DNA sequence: TGTGCCAGTAGTCCTTCTGCAGGGAATCAGCCCCAGCATTTT. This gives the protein CASSPSAGNQPQHF.

The chain's CDR3 is CASSPQGGSYEQYF. The CDR3, as DNA: TGTGCCAGCAGCCCACAGGGGGGCTCCTACGAGCAGTACTTC. The chain couples TRBV7-9 to TRBJ2-7; 8 nucleotides agree with TRBD1. The CDR3 runs 14 residues. The V gene's germline CDR1 is SEHNR and CDR2 FQNEAQ (reference sequence). V lost 5 bases, J lost 0 bases, and 3 bases stayed unmatched.

CDR3 sequence (DNA): TGTGCCAGTGCCCCCAGTTACACTGAAGCTTTCTTT. This gives the protein CASAPSYTEAFF. The gene calls are TRBV19 and TRBJ1-1; no reliable D call. The ends were cut back, 8 bases at V and 3 bases at J, with 10 bases in the middle. The CDR3 is 12 amino acids. The germline CDR1 and CDR2 sequences are LNHDA and SQIVND (reference sequence). The complete variable domain, with remaining parts taken from reference TRBV19 and TRBJ1-1, reads DGGITQSPKYLFRKEGQNVTLSCEQNLNHDAMYWYRQDPGQGLRLIYYSQIVNDFQKGDIAEGYSVSREKKESFPLTVTSAQKNPTAFYLCASAPSYTEAFFGQGTRLTVV.

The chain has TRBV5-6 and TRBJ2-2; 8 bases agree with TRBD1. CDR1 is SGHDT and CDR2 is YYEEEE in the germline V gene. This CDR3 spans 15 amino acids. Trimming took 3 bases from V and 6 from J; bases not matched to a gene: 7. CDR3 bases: TGTGCCAGCAGCTCGACAGGGGTACTCGCCGGGGAGCTGTTTTTT. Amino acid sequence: CASSSTGVLAGELFF.

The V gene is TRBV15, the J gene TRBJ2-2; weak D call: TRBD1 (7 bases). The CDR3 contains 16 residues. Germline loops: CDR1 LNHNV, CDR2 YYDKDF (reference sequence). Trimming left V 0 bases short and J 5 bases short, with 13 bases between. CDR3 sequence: CATSRDYAGGTGELFF. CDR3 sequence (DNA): TGTGCCACCAGCAGAGATTATGCAGGGGGGACCGGGGAGCTGTTTTTT.

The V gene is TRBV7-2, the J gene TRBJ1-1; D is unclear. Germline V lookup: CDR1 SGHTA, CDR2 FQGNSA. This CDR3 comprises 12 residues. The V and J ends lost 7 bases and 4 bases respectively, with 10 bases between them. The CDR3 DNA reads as TGTGCCAGCACTTACGCGGGCACTGAAGCTTTCTTT. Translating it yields CASTYAGTEAFF.

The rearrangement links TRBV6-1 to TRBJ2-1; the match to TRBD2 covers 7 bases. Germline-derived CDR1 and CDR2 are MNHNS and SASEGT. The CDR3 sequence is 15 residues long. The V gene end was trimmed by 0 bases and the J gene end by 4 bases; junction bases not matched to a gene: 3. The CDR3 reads CASSEAWGGYNEQFF. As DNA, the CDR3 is TGTGCCAGCAGTGAAGCGTGGGGGGGATACAATGAGCAGTTCTTC.